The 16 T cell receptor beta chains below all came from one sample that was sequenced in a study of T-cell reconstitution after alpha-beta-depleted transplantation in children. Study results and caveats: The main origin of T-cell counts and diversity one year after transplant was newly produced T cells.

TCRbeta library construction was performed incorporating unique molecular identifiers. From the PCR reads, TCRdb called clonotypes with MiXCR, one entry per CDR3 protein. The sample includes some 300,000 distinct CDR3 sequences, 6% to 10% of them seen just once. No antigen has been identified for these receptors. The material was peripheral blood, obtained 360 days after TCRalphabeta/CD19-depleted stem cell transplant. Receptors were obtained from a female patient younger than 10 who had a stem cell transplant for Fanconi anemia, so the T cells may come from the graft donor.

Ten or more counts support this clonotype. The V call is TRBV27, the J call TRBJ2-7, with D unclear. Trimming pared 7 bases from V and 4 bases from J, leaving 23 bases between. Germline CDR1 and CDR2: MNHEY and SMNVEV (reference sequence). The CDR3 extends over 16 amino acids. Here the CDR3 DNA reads TGTGCCAGCATTCTCCCCCCCGTACGCAGTCCTTACGAGCAGTACTTC. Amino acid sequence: CASILPPVRSPYEQYF.

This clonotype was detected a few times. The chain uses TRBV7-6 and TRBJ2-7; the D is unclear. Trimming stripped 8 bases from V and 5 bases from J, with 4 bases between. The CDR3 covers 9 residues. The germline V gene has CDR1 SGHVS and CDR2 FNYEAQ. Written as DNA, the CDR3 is TGTGCCAGCCACCACGAGCAGTACTTC. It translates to CASHHEQYF.

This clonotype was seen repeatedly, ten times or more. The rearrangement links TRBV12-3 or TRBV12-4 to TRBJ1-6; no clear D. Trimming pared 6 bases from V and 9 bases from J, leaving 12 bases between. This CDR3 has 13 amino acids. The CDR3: CASRDTGGSPLHF. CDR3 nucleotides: TGTGCCAGCAGAGACACGGGCGGTTCACCCCTCCACTTT.

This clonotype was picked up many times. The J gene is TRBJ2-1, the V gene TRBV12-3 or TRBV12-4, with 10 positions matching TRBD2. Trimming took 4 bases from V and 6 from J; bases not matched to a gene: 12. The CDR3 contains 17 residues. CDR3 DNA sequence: TGTGCCAGCAGTTACGCTCTAGCGGGAGATGCAGGCAATGAGCAGTTCTTC. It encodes CASSYALAGDAGNEQFF.

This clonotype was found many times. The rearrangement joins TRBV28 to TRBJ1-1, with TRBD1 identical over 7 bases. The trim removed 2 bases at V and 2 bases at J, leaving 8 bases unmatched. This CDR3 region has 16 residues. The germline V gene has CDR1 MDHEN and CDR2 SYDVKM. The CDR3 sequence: CASSLDRDAKNTEAFF. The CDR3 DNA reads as TGTGCCAGCAGTTTAGACAGGGACGCCAAAAACACTGAAGCTTTCTTT.

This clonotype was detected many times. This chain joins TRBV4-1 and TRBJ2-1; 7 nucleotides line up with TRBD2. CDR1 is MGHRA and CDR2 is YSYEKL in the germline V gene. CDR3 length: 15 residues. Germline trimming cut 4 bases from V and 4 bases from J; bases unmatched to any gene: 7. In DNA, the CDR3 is TGCGCCAGCAGCCCAGGACTAGTTGGATACAATGAGCAGTTCTTC. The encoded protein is CASSPGLVGYNEQFF.

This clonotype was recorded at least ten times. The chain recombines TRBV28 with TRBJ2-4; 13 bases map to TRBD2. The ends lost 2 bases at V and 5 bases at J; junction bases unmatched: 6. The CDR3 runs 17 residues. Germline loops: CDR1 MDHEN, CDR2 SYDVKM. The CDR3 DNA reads TGTGCCAGCAGTTTACCCGGACTAGCGGGAGTCGAAAACATTCAGTACTTC. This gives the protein CASSLPGLAGVENIQYF.

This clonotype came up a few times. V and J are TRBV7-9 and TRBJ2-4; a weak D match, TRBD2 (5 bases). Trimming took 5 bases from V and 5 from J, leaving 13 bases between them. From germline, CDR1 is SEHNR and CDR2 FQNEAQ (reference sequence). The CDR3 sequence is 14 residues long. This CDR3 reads CASSGMGSQNIQYF. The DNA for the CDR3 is TGTGCCAGCAGCGGTATGGGGAGCCAAAACATTCAGTACTTC.

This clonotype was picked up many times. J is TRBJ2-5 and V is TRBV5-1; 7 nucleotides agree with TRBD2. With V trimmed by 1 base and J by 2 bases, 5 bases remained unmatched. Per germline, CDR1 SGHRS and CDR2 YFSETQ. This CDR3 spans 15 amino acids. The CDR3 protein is CASSLWLAVQETQYF. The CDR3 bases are TGCGCCAGCAGCTTGTGGCTAGCGGTGCAAGAGACCCAGTACTTC.

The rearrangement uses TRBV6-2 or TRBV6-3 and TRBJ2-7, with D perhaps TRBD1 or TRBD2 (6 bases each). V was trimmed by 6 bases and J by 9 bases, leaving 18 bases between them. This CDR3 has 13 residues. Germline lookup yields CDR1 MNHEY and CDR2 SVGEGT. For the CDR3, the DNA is TGTGCCAGCAGCAACAGGGTCAAGGAGGGGCAGTACGTC. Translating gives CASSNRVKEGQYV.

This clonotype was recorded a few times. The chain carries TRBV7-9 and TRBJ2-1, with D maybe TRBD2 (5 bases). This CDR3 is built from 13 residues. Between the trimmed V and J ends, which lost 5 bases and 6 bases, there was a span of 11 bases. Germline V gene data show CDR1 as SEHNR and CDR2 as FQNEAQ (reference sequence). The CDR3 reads CASSTGLLNEQFF. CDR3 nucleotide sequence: TGTGCCAGCAGCACTGGACTCCTCAATGAGCAGTTCTTC.

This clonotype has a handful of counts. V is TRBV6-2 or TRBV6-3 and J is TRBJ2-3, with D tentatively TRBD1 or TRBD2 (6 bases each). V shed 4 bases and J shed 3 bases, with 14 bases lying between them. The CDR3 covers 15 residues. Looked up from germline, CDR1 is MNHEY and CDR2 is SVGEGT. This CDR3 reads CASSLPGARTDTQYF. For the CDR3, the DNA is TGTGCCAGCAGTTTGCCGGGGGCGAGGACAGATACGCAGTATTTT.

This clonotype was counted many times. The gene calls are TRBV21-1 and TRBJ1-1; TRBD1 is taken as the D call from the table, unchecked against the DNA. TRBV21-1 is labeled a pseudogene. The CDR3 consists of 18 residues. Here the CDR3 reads CASSKRVDRRCNDTEAFF. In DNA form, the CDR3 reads TGTGCCAGCAGCAAAAGGGTGGACAGAAGATGTAACGACACTGAAGCTTTCTTT.

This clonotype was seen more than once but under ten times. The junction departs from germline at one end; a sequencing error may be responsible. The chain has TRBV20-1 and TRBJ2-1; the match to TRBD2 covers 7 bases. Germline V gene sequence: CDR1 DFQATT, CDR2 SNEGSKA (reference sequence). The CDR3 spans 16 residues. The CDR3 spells CCARDFGEGSYNEQFF. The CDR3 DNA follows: TGCTGTGCTAGAGATTTCGGGGAGGGGTCCTACAATGAGCAGTTCTTC.

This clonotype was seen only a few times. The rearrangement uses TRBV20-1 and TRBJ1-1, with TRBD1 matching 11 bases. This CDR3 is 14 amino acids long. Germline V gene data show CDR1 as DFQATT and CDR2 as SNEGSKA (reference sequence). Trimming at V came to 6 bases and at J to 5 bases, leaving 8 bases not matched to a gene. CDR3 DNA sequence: TGCAGTGCGGCCGGGACAGGGGGGTTTACTGAAGCTTTCTTT. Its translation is CSAAGTGGFTEAFF.

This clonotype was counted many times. CDR3 region: CSARASGTPNQPQHF. CDR3 nucleotide sequence: TGCAGTGCTAGAGCCTCCGGGACACCTAATCAGCCCCAGCATTTT. The rearrangement uses TRBV20-1 and TRBJ1-5, with TRBD1 as a possible D gene (6 bases). The V gene lost 1 base and the J gene lost 4 bases, with 14 bases spanning the gap. CDR1 and CDR2 (germline): DFQATT, SNEGSKA (reference sequence). The CDR3 covers 15 residues.